This entry is about one T cell receptor beta chain. This sample is drawn from a study of blood T cell repertoires in COVID-19. Sequencing was performed with immunoSEQ multiplex PCR; in TCRdb, only in-frame clones are kept and a portion is missing. The table shows about 310,000 clones, with approximately 89% occurring only once. Germline CDR1 reads SQVTM; CDR2 reads ANQGSEA. J was trimmed by 1 base and V by 5 bases; bases with no gene match: 4. The CDR3 consists of 14 residues. The V gene is TRBV29-1, the J gene TRBJ2-2; 7 nucleotides match TRBD1. The sequenced sample was PBMCs or T cells enriched from blood (not recorded which). This receptor was taken from a woman aged 40 to 55 who had recovered from COVID-19. For the CDR3, the DNA is TGCAGCGTTCTGAGGGGGCAGAACACCGGGGAGCTGTTTTTT. It encodes CSVLRGQNTGELFF.